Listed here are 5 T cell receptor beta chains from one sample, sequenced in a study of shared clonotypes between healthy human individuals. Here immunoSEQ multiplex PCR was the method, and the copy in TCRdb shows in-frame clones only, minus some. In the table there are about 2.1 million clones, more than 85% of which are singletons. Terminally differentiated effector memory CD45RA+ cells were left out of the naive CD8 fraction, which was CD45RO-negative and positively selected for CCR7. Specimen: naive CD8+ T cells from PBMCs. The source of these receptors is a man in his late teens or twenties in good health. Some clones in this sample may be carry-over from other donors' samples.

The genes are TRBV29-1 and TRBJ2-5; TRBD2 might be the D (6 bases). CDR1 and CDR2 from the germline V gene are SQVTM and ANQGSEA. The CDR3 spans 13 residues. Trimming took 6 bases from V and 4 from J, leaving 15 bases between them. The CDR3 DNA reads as TGCAGCGTGCCCCCCCGGGAGCGAGAGACCCAGTACTTC. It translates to CSVPPRERETQYF. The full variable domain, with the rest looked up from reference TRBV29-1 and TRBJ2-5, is SAVISQKPSRDICQRGTSLTIQCQVDSQVTMMFWYRQQPGQSLTLIATANQGSEATYESGFVIDKFPISRPNLTFSTLTVSNMSPEDSSIYLCSVPPRERETQYFGPGTRLLVL.

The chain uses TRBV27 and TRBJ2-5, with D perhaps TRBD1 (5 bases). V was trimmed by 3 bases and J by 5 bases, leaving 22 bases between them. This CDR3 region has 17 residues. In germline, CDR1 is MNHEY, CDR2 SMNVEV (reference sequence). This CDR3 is CASSFSTPREGRETQYF. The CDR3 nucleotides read TGTGCCAGCAGTTTCTCTACGCCCAGGGAAGGAAGGGAGACCCAGTACTTC.

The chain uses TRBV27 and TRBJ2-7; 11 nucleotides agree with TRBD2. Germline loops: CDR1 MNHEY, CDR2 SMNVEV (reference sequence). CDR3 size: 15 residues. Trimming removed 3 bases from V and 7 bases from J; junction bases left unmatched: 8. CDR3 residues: CASSFAGLAGSEQYF. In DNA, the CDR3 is TGTGCCAGCAGTTTCGCCGGACTAGCGGGTAGTGAGCAGTACTTC.

In DNA, the CDR3 is TGTGCCAGCACTGAGGCTAGCGTCGACTACGAGCAGTACTTC. Translated, it gives CASTEASVDYEQYF. This chain links TRBV11-2 with TRBJ2-7, with a tentative D call TRBD2 (6 bases). V was trimmed by 7 bases and J by 3 bases, leaving 16 bases between them. Germline lookup yields CDR1 SGHAT and CDR2 FQNNGV. The CDR3 has 14 residues. The whole variable domain, filled in from reference TRBV11-2 and TRBJ2-7, reads EAGVAQSPRYKIIEKRQSVAFWCNPISGHATLYWYQQILGQGPKLLIQFQNNGVVDDSQLPKDRFSAERLKGVDSTLKIQPAKLEDSAVYLCASTEASVDYEQYFGPGTRLTVT.

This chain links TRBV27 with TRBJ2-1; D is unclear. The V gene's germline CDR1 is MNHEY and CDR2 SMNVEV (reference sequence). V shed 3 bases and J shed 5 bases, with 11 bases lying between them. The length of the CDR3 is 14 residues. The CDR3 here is CASSFFGADNEQFF. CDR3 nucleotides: TGTGCCAGCAGTTTCTTCGGAGCTGACAATGAGCAGTTCTTC.